The 12 T cell receptor beta chains below all came from one sample that was sequenced in a study of response to subunit inactivated influenza vaccine (dated by TCRdb to between 2018 and 2020). Library method: RT-PCR. The instrument was an Illumina HiSeq 2500. TCRdb reprocessed the public reads (quality trimming at Q25 with fastp, clone calling with MiXCR) and kept in-frame beta chains. Identical CDR3 proteins give one entry, which carries the most common genes and DNA. A total of 750,000 to 850,000 distinct CDR3 sequences appear in this sample, roughly 20% of them only once. The top ten constitute about a tenth of the sample. The specimen comprised PBMCs from blood, sampled around 5 days after vaccination. The origin of the receptors is a man in his forties or fifties who received an inactivated influenza vaccine. Donor details come from another sample of the same person, matched by shared clones.

V and J are TRBV15 and TRBJ1-5; 8 bases are a match to TRBD1. The CDR3 is 15 residues long. Germline V lookup: CDR1 LNHNV, CDR2 YYDKDF (reference sequence). The ends lost 5 bases at V and 0 bases at J; junction bases unmatched: 3. The CDR3 protein is CATSGTGDSNQPQHF. The CDR3 DNA reads TGTGCCACCAGCGGGACAGGTGATAGCAATCAGCCCCAGCATTTT.

This clonotype showed up many times. The DNA of the CDR3 is TGTGCCAGCAGTCCCGGACTGGGCAACACTGAAGCTTTCTTT. It encodes CASSPGLGNTEAFF. V gene TRBV12-3 or TRBV12-4 combines with J gene TRBJ1-1, with D unresolved. The CDR3 length is 14 residues. V was cut by 5 bases and J by 2 bases, with 12 bases left in between.

J is TRBJ2-7 and V is TRBV5-1; the D gene is possibly TRBD2 (5 bases). This CDR3 is built from 14 residues. Between the trimmed V and J ends, which lost 3 bases and 3 bases, there was a span of 13 bases. Germline CDR1 SGHRS, CDR2 YFSETQ. In nucleotides, the CDR3 is TGCGCCAGCAGCTCTTCCCGGGAAATCTACGAGCAGTACTTC. The encoded protein is CASSSSREIYEQYF.

This clonotype showed up just a few times. CDR3 amino acids: CATSALNTEAFF. In DNA, the CDR3 is TGTGCCACCAGCGCTCTGAACACTGAAGCTTTCTTT. The chain has TRBV15 and TRBJ1-1; the D is unclear. Per the germline V gene, CDR1 is LNHNV and CDR2 is YYDKDF (reference sequence). This CDR3 has 12 amino acids. The V end lost 5 bases, the J end lost 0 bases, and 4 bases lay between the germline ends.

The J gene is TRBJ1-2, the V gene TRBV20-1; D may be TRBD1 (5 bases). The CDR3 spans 13 residues. V was cut by 2 bases and J by 4 bases, with 11 bases left in between. In germline, CDR1 is DFQATT, CDR2 SNEGSKA (reference sequence). The CDR3 nucleotides are TGCAGTGCTAGACCCGGGGGGAGCTATGGCTACACCTTC. It specifies CSARPGGSYGYTF.

The chain links TRBV29-1 to TRBJ1-1; perhaps TRBD1 as D (5 bases). Germline lookup yields CDR1 SQVTM and CDR2 ANQGSEA. The CDR3 extends over 12 amino acids. V was shortened by 7 bases and J by 7 bases, with 16 bases between the two germline ends. The DNA of the CDR3 is TGCAGCGCACACCAACGACAGAATGAAGCTTTCTTT. Translation gives CSAHQRQNEAFF.

This clonotype has a handful of counts. The chain couples TRBV29-1 to TRBJ1-6; D not resolved. The germline V gene has CDR1 SQVTM and CDR2 ANQGSEA. V was trimmed by 3 bases and J by 7 bases, leaving 10 bases between them. CDR3 size: 13 residues. CDR3 in amino acids: CSVEEGYNSPLHF. The CDR3 DNA is TGCAGCGTTGAGGAGGGTTACAATTCACCCCTCCACTTT.

This clonotype was recorded a few times. The chain carries TRBV5-1 and TRBJ2-7; D tentatively reads TRBD1 or TRBD2 (5 bases each). Between the trimmed V and J ends, which lost 4 bases and 2 bases, there was a span of 10 bases. This CDR3 is 13 amino acids long. The germline V gene has CDR1 SGHRS and CDR2 YFSETQ. The CDR3 nucleotides read TGCGCCAGCAGCCATGGGGACGCCTACGAGCAGTACTTC. This sequence encodes CASSHGDAYEQYF.

This clonotype was counted only a few times. The CDR3 region is CASSHPDSPLHF. In nucleotides, the CDR3 is TGTGCCAGCAGCCATCCTGATTCACCCCTCCACTTT. The chain couples TRBV12-3 or TRBV12-4 to TRBJ1-6; D remains ambiguous. V lost 6 bases, J lost 8 bases, and 8 bases lay in between. The CDR3 extends over 12 amino acids.

The chain recombines TRBV27 with TRBJ2-1; no clear D. Germline CDR1 is MNHEY and CDR2 is SMNVEV (reference sequence). The CDR3 loop spans 14 amino acids. Deletions cut 0 bases from V and 4 bases from J, with 7 bases between. The CDR3 reads CASSLSVLYNEQFF. CDR3 nucleotide sequence: TGTGCCAGCAGTTTATCGGTCTTATACAATGAGCAGTTCTTC.

The chain joins TRBV15 to TRBJ1-5; D is unresolved. The CDR3 spans 18 residues. Between the trimmed V and J ends, which lost 0 bases and 8 bases, there was a span of 23 bases. The V gene's germline CDR1 is LNHNV and CDR2 YYDKDF (reference sequence). The CDR3 here is CATSRDVFRQTISEPQHF. The CDR3, as DNA: TGTGCCACCAGCAGAGACGTTTTTCGCCAAACCATTAGTGAGCCCCAGCATTTT.

The CDR3, as DNA: TGTGCCAGCAGGGGACCGTGGGGCGAGCAGTACTTC. This sequence encodes CASRGPWGEQYF. The chain links TRBV2 to TRBJ2-7; D tentatively fits TRBD1 or TRBD2 (5 bases each). Germline CDR1 SNHLY, CDR2 FYNNEI. V lost 6 bases and J lost 6, with 12 bases in between. The CDR3 totals 12 residues.